This TCR beta chain is drawn from a study of shared clonotypes between healthy human individuals. The authors divided CD4+ cells into CD45RA+ naive and CD45RA-negative memory subsets. The germline gives CDR1 MNHEY, CDR2 SMNVEV (reference sequence). This CDR3 has 19 amino acids. The V gene end was trimmed by 6 bases and the J gene end by 2 bases; junction bases not matched to a gene: 15. This table comes from immunoSEQ multiplex PCR, and its TCRdb copy is limited to in-frame clones, with some not included. The top ten hold about 1.8% of the sample, which has under 850,000 clones, 72% seen once. The clonotype comes from a woman in her thirties in good health. V gene TRBV27 combines with J gene TRBJ1-4; 10 bases map to TRBD1. The sample comprised memory CD4+ T cells sorted from blood. Sample subset: CD45RA-negative fraction. The DNA for the CDR3 is TGTGCCAGCAGACCCCTCGACAGGGGGCTCGCTCTTACTAATGAAAAACTGTTTTTT. Its translation: CASRPLDRGLALTNEKLFF.